This TCR beta chain came from a study of CD8 T cells in ankylosing spondylitis. A quantitative 5'-RACE method, one with molecular barcodes, was used to make TCR beta libraries. TCRdb reprocessed the 5' RACE reads with MiXCR, giving one entry per CDR3 protein. The data hold about 450,000 distinct CDR3 sequences, with 26% observed a single time. The germline V gene encodes CDR1 GTSNPN and CDR2 SVGIG (reference sequence). The CDR3 runs to 15 residues. V was pared by 2 bases and J by 3 bases, with 7 bases of the junction left unmatched. This clonotype was recorded a few times. Its antigen is still unknown. General study findings and limits: Both synovial fluid and blood in reactive arthritis had previously been reported to carry some motif variants. Within ankylosing spondylitis blood, a TCR beta motif made up of under 10 highly homologous variants appeared to be characteristic.

This TCR was recovered from a male donor with ankylosing spondylitis. The V call is TRBV30, the J call TRBJ1-5; 7 nucleotides line up with TRBD1. The sequenced sample was blood, either unsorted or a sorted T cell fraction (not recorded which). The CDR3 loop reads CAWSPPGQPNQPQHF. The CDR3 nucleotides are TGTGCCTGGAGTCCCCCGGGACAGCCCAATCAGCCCCAGCATTTT. The entire variable domain, with the rest obtained from reference TRBV30 and TRBJ1-5, is as follows: SQTIHQWPATLVQPVGSPLSLECTVEGTSNPNLYWYRQAAGRGLQLLFYSVGIGQISSEVPQNLSASRPQDRQFILSSKKLLLSDSGFYLCAWSPPGQPNQPQHFGDGTRLSIL.